This TCR beta chain was captured by sequencing in a study of blood T cells in healthy people across ages. General observations from the study: TCR beta diversity tracked closely with naive T cell percentage.

A J-beta primer mix and a sample-barcoded 5' primer were used in a second PCR of roughly 6 to 11 cycles. Each cDNA molecule received a tag from a template-switch adaptor that had 12 random nucleotides. One entry per CDR3 protein, called by TCRdb with MiXCR from the 5' RACE reads. The table lists about 1.5 million distinct CDR3 sequences, about 45% of them singletons, with 4% in the top ten. Turning to this clonotype: Its antigen is not known.

Germline CDR1 and CDR2: MRHNA and SNTAGT. With V trimmed by 0 bases and J by 2 bases, 5 bases remained unmatched. This CDR3 is built from 16 residues. The clonotype originates from a woman younger than 35 in good health. Sequencing was performed on blood. The V call is TRBV6-4, the J call TRBJ2-3, with 7 bases matching TRBD2. CDR3 region: CASSDSGGGSTDTQYF. The CDR3 DNA follows: TGTGCCAGCAGTGACTCTGGGGGGGGTTCCACAGATACGCAGTATTTT.